The TCR beta chain under discussion was sequenced for a study of blood T cell repertoires in COVID-19. Study information: The United States, Italy and Spain were the sources of the acute and convalescent COVID-19 samples. The analysed material was cDNA or gDNA that came from T cells, B-cell-depleted T cells, or PBMCs.

CDR1 is SGHRS and CDR2 is YFSETQ in the germline V gene. The CDR3 is 17 amino acids. Trimming removed 2 bases from V and 0 bases from J, with 15 bases in between. Source study methods: Reference gene primer amplification gave estimated nucleated cell counts. Sequenced by immunoSEQ multiplex PCR; TCRdb stores in-frame clones only, minus some. V, J and clone size are taken as reported in that table, and D and trimming were inferred from the DNA itself. Of about 160,000 clones detected, approximately 82% appear once; the ten largest clones hold about 24%. The TCR sequence derives from a woman older than 75 with acute or convalescent COVID-19. The rearrangement joins TRBV5-1 to TRBJ1-3, with no clear D. The sequenced sample consisted of peripheral blood. The CDR3 loop reads CASSFAPIRDSGNTIYF. The CDR3 DNA reads TGCGCCAGCAGCTTCGCGCCCATACGGGACTCTGGAAACACCATATATTTT. Drawing the rest from reference TRBV5-1 and TRBJ1-3, the complete variable domain is KAGVTQTPRYLIKTRGQQVTLSCSPISGHRSVSWYQQTPGQGLQFLFEYFSETQRNKGNFPGRFSGRQFSNSRSEMNVSTLELGDSALYLCASSFAPIRDSGNTIYFGEGSWLTVV.